The rows below give T cell receptor beta chains drawn from one sample of a study of post-analysis software for immune sequencing data. One entry per CDR3 protein, called by TCRdb with MiXCR from the PCR reads. The sample records about 150,000 distinct CDR3 sequences, approximately 30% being singletons. Sequencing used blood. These receptors all stem from a girl between 5 and 17 years old with multiple sclerosis. The CDR3 runs from the conserved cysteine through the conserved F or W. D genes are given only for firm matches. Clone size, where shown, is once, few, many, or a class for clones that have expanded.

j_call d_call v_call clone_size cdr3_aa cdr3_nt
TRBJ1-5 TRBD1 TRBV27 NA CASRLWADRVNQPQHF TGTGCCAGCCGTCTTTGGGCGGACAGGGTCAATCAGCCCCAGCATTTT
TRBJ1-6 TRBD1 TRBV27 NA CASRIGTANSPLHF TGTGCCAGCAGGATCGGGACAGCTAATTCACCCCTCCACTTT
TRBJ2-3 TRBD2 TRBV20-1 many CSASQAGTDTQYF TGCAGTGCGTCGCAAGCGGGGACAGATACGCAGTATTTT
TRBJ1-1 TRBD1 TRBV5-1 once CASSLGQAGTEAFF TGCGCCAGCAGCTTAGGACAGGCAGGCACTGAAGCTTTCTTT
TRBJ1-2 NA TRBV10-3 NA CAITPEASGYGYTF TGTGCCATCACCCCGGAGGCGTCGGGCTATGGCTACACCTTC
TRBJ1-1 NA TRBV12-3/TRBV12-4 NA CASSLERNTEAFF TGTGCCAGCAGTTTGGAGAGGAACACTGAAGCTTTCTTT
TRBJ2-1 TRBD2 TRBV5-1 many CASSAYSGGYNEQFF TGCGCCAGCAGCGCCTACAGCGGGGGATACAATGAGCAGTTCTTC
TRBJ2-1 NA TRBV20-1 medium-sized CSARVGGNDYNEQFF TGCAGTGCTAGGGTGGGCGGGAACGATTACAATGAGCAGTTCTTC
TRBJ2-7 NA TRBV7-9 NA CASSLGGRGSYKQYF TGTGCCAGCAGCTTAGGGGGTCGGGGCTCCTACAAGCAGTACTTC
TRBJ1-2 NA TRBV4-1 NA CASSQVLGGRYYGHTF TGCGCCAGCAGTCAAGTTTTAGGCGGCCGCTACTATGGCCACACCTTC
TRBJ2-5 TRBD2 TRBV20-1 medium-sized CSAPTSSETQYF TGCAGTGCTCCGACTAGCTCGGAGACCCAGTACTTC
TRBJ2-7 TRBD2 TRBV5-1 NA CASSFLTGGFYEQYF TGCGCCAGCAGCTTCCTTACGGGAGGGTTTTACGAGCAGTACTTC
TRBJ1-1 NA TRBV28 NA CASSLSAGGGNTEAFF TGTGCCAGCAGTTTATCTGCCGGCGGGGGGAACACTGAAGCTTTCTTT
TRBJ2-1 NA TRBV29-1 few CSGNRGEINEQFF TGCAGCGGGAACCGCGGGGAGATCAATGAGCAGTTCTTC
TRBJ2-7 TRBD2 TRBV29-1 many CSVASGGEQYF TGCAGCGTTGCCTCGGGGGGTGAGCAGTACTTC
TRBJ2-5 NA TRBV12-3/TRBV12-4 NA CASSLLPGLLGETQYF TGTGCCAGCAGTTTGCTGCCGGGACTGCTCGGGGAGACCCAGTACTTC
TRBJ1-1 TRBD1 TRBV7-9 few CASSFRQGANTEAFF TGTGCCAGCAGCTTTAGACAGGGGGCGAACACTGAAGCTTTCTTT
TRBJ1-6 NA TRBV27 NA CASSLYSVGYNSPLHF TGTGCCAGCAGTTTATATTCTGTGGGGTATAATTCACCCCTCCACTTT
TRBJ1-2 TRBD1 TRBV12-3/TRBV12-4 many CASSYDPGQGNYGYTF TGTGCCAGCAGCTATGATCCGGGACAGGGTAACTATGGCTACACCTTC
TRBJ2-7 TRBD2 TRBV15 many CATSRGGLAGNEQYF TGTGCCACCAGCAGAGGGGGACTAGCGGGAAATGAGCAGTACTTC
TRBJ1-1 NA TRBV4-1 NA CASSQDTGNTEAFF TGCGCCAGCAGCCAAGACACAGGGAACACTGAAGCTTTCTTT
TRBJ2-7 NA TRBV6-1 few CASSYQRSEQYF TGTGCCAGCAGTTATCAGAGATCCGAGCAGTACTTC
TRBJ2-7 TRBD2 TRBV5-1 many CASTRGGVHEQYF TGCGCCAGCACCCGCGGGGGGGTCCACGAGCAGTACTTC
TRBJ1-2 NA TRBV27 NA CASSFSSGDPSYGYTF TGTGCCAGCAGTTTCTCCTCAGGGGACCCAAGCTATGGCTACACCTTC
TRBJ1-1 TRBD1 TRBV27 NA CASSLGEGAGSDEAFF TGTGCCAGCAGTTTAGGTGAGGGGGCTGGATCCGATGAAGCTTTCTTT
TRBJ1-3 NA TRBV4-1 NA CASSQDSNSAGNTIYF TGCGCCAGCAGCCAAGATTCGAACAGCGCTGGAAACACCATATATTTT
TRBJ1-1 NA TRBV7-9 few CASNPNEAFF TGTGCCAGCAATCCCAATGAAGCTTTCTTT
TRBJ1-1 TRBD1 TRBV7-9 NA CASSFDRVAFF TGTGCCAGCAGCTTTGACAGGGTGGCTTTCTTT
TRBJ2-7 NA TRBV7-7 few CASSLARGPNFYEQYF TGTGCTAGCAGCTTAGCGCGCGGACCCAATTTTTACGAGCAGTACTTC
TRBJ1-5 NA TRBV7-2 many CASSTDRNQPQHF TGTGCCAGCAGCACGGACCGAAATCAGCCCCAGCATTTT
TRBJ2-7 NA TRBV27 NA CASSFGKGNYEQYF TGTGCCAGCAGTTTTGGGAAGGGAAACTACGAGCAGTACTTC
TRBJ2-7 TRBD2 TRBV29-1 many CGIMGEGTYEQYF TGCGGAATAATGGGGGAGGGAACCTACGAGCAGTACTTC
TRBJ2-5 NA TRBV2 NA CASIQGEETQYF TGTGCCAGCATACAGGGTGAAGAGACCCAGTACTTC
TRBJ1-2 NA TRBV20-1 many CSAYGKIYGYTF TGCAGTGCTTACGGGAAGATCTATGGCTACACCTTC
TRBJ2-1 TRBD2 TRBV9 many CASSVRTSGANEQFF TGTGCCAGCAGCGTAAGAACTAGCGGAGCCAATGAGCAGTTCTTC
TRBJ2-1 TRBD2 TRBV12-3/TRBV12-4 many CASSRPSGSPDNEQFF TGTGCCAGCAGCCGCCCTAGCGGGAGTCCGGACAATGAGCAGTTCTTC
TRBJ2-1 NA TRBV7-2 once CASSSYPNNEQFF TGTGCCAGCAGCTCATACCCTAACAATGAGCAGTTCTTC
TRBJ1-1 NA TRBV18 NA CASSPDSSTEAFF TGTGCCAGCTCACCCGACAGTTCCACTGAAGCTTTCTTT